The clone carrying this T cell receptor beta chain was observed at least ten times. This entry comes from a study of T cell repertoires in cytomegalovirus infection. TCRdb processed the reads anew with MiXCR; each CDR3 protein has one entry. Of under 95,000 distinct CDR3 sequences listed, 4% are singletons. The CDR3 consists of 16 residues. The V gene's germline CDR1 is SGHTA and CDR2 FQGNSA. V lost 1 base to trimming and J lost 12 bases; unmatched junction nucleotides: 12. This chain links TRBV7-2 with TRBJ2-1; 10 bases match TRBD2. The TCR was taken from a human donor in good health (CMV status not recorded). Some clones in this sample may be carry-over from other donors' samples. Sequencing was carried out using PBMCs. This CDR3 is CASSLEGGKRGGMQFF. CDR3 coding DNA: TGTGCCAGCAGCTTAGAGGGGGGGAAGCGGGGGGGCATGCAGTTCTTC.